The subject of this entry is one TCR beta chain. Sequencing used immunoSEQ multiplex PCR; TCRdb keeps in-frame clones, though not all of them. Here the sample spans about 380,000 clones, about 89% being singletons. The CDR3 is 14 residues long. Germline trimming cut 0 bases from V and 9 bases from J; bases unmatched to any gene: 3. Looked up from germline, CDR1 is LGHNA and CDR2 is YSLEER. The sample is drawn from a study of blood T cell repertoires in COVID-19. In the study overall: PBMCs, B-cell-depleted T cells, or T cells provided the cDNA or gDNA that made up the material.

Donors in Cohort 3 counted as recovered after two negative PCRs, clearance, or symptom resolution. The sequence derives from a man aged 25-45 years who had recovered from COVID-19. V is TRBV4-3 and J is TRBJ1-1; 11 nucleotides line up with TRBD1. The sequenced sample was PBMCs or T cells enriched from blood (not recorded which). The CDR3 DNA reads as TGCGCCAGCAGCCAAGAAGGACAGGGGGCAAAAGCTTTCTTT. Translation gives CASSQEGQGAKAFF.